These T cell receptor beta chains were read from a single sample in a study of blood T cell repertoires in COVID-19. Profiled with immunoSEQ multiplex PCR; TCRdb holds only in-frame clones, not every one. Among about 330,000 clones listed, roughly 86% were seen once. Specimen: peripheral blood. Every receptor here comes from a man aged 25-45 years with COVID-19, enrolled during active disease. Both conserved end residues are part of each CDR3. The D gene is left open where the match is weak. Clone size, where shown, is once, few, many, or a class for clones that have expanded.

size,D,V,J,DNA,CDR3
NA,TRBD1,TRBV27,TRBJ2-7,TGTGCCAGCAGTTTATCGGAGGGACAGGGGAGGAACGAGCAGTACTTC,CASSLSEGQGRNEQYF
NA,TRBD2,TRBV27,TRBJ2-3,TGTGCCAGCAGCCTCCGGGAGGGAGCAGATACGCAGTATTTT,CASSLREGADTQYF
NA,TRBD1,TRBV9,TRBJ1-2,TGTGCCAGCAGTCCGACCGGGACAGGGTTCGATGGCTACACCTTC,CASSPTGTGFDGYTF
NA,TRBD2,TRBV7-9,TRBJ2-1,TGTGCCAGCAGCCCCAGTTTGGGACTAGCGGGGGTGTCCTACAATGAGCAGTTCTTC,CASSPSLGLAGVSYNEQFF
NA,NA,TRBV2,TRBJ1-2,TGTGCCAGCAGTGTAAACAGCGGACTCTATGGCTACACCTTC,CASSVNSGLYGYTF
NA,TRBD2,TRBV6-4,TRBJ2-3,TGTGCCAGCAGTGAGGGACTAGCGGCAGATACGCAGTATTTT,CASSEGLAADTQYF
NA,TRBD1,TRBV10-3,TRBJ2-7,TGTGCCGCGCAAAGACAGGGTGCCTACGAGCAGTACTTC,CAAQRQGAYEQYF
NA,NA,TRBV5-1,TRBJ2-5,TGCGCCAGCAGCTTGTCCCAGAAAGAGACCCAGTACTTC,CASSLSQKETQYF
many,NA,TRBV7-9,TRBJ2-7,TGTGCCAGCAGCTTTTCATCGGGCGAGCAGTACTTC,CASSFSSGEQYF
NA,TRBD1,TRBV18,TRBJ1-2,TGTGCCAGCTCACCACCGGACAGGGGGTCTAACTATGGCTACACCTTC,CASSPPDRGSNYGYTF
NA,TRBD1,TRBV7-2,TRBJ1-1,TGTGCCAGCAGCCTACAGGGGTGGGTCACTGAAGCTTTCTTT,CASSLQGWVTEAFF
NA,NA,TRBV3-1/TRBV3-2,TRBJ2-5,TGTGCCAGCAGCCCGCCGAGAATTGGCGGCCAGTACTTC,CASSPPRIGGQYF
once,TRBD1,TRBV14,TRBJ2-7,TGTGCCAGCAGCGGACAGGGCTACGAGCAGTACTTC,CASSGQGYEQYF
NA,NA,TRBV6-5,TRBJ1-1,TGTGCCAGCGAGCAGGAGAACACTGAAGCTTTCTTT,CASEQENTEAFF
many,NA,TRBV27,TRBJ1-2,TGTGCCAGCAGTTTCCTAGGACACCCGAACTATGGCTACACCTTC,CASSFLGHPNYGYTF
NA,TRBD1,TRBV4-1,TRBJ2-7,TGCGCCAGCAGCGAGGGGACAGGGGACTACCACGAGCAGTACTTC,CASSEGTGDYHEQYF
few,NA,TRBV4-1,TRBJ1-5,TGCGCCAGCAGCCCCACAGGGCTATGGCCCCAGCATTTT,CASSPTGLWPQHF
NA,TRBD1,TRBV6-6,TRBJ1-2,TGTGCCAGCAGCCTAGGACAGGGAGGACCTTATGGCTACACCTTC,CASSLGQGGPYGYTF
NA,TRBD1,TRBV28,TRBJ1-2,TGTGCCAGCAGTACCGACAGGGCAAACTATGGCTACACCTTC,CASSTDRANYGYTF
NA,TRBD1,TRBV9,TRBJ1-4,TGTGCCAGCAGCTCCCAGACAGGGATAAATGAAAAACTGTTTTTT,CASSSQTGINEKLFF
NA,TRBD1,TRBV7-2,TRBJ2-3,TGTGCCAGCAGCTCGAGGACAGGAACAGATACGCAGTATTTT,CASSSRTGTDTQYF
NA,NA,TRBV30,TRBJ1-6,TGTGCCTGGAGTGTATGGTCTCCGGTCGGGTCACCCCTCCACTTT,CAWSVWSPVGSPLHF
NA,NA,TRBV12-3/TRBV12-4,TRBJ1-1,TGTGCCAGCAGTTTTACGGGGGACACTGAAGCTTTCTTT,CASSFTGDTEAFF